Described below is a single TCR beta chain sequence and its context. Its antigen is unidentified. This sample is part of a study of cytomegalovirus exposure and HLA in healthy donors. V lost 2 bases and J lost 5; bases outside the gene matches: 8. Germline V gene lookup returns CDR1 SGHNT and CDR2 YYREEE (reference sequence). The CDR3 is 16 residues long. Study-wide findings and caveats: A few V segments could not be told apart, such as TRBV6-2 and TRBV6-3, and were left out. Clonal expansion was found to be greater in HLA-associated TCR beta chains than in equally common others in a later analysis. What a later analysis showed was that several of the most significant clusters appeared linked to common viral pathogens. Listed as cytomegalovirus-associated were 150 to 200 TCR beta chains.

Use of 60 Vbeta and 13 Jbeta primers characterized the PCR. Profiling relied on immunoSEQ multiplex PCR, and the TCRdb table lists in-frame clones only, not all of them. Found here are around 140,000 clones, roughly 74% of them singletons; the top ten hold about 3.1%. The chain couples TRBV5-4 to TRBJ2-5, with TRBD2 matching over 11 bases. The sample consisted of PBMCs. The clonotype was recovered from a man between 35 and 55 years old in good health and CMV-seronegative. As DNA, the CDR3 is TGTGCCAGCAGCTTAAGACTAGCGGGGTCCGGGGAGACCCAGTACTTC. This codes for CASSLRLAGSGETQYF.